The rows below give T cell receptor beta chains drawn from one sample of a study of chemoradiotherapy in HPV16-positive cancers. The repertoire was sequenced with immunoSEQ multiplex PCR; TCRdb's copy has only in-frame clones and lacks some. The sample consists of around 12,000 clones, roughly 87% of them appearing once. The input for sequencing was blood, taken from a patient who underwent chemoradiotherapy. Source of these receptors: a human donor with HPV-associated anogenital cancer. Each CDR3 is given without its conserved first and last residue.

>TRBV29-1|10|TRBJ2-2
SVYKNTGELF
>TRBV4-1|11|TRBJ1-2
ASSQARGEENT
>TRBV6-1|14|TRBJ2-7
ASSEAGRGGEYEQY
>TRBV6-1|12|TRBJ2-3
ASRVGGAVDTQY
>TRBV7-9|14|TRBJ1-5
ASSLVTGLRNQPQH
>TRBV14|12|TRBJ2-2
ASSLEWDTGELF
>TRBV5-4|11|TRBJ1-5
ASSLAGNQPQH
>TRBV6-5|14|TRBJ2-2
ASSYSRTLNTGELF
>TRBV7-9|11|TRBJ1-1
ASSWTGNTEAF
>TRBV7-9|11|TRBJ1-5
ASSLTAQEAQH
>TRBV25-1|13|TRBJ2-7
ASSAFGQVAYEQY
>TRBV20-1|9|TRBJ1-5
RAEVHGTSH
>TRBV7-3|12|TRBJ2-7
ASSRDRGSYEQY
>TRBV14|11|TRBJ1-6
ASRNSQNSPLH
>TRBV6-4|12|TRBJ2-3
ASSDSQGTDTQY
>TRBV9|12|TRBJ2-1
ASSVASSYNEQF
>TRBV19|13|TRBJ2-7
ASSPWAGTTYEQY
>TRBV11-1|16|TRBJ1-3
ASSLNRGRGLSGNTIY
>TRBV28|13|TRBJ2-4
ASSGHTSGSNIQY
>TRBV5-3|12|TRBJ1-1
DTAARGCHTEAF
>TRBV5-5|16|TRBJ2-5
ASSFLASGTSFQETQY
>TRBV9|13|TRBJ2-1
ASSVTSGRGNEQF
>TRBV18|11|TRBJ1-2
ASSPRTASGYT
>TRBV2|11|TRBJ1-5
ASSEVVGAPQH
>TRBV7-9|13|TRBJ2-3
ASSLDPENTDTQY
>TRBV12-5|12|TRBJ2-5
ASGHGTPGGTQY
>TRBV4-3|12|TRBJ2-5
ASSQEILRETQY
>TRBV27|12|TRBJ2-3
ASSRDWGTDTQY
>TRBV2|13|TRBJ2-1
ASGWGGGGMSEQF
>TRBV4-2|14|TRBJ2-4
ASSQDGTSGLDIQY
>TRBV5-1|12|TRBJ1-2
ASSLGSGNYGYT